Detailed here is one TCR beta chain. Deletions cut 3 bases from V and 2 bases from J, with 8 bases between. The germline gives CDR1 MDHEN, CDR2 SYDVKM. The CDR3 length is 14 residues. These data are taken from a study of blood T cell repertoires in COVID-19. Study as a whole: Spain, Italy and the United States supplied samples that represented acute and convalescent COVID-19. In each case, the material was cDNA or gDNA derived from T cells, B-cell-depleted T cells, or PBMCs.

Per the original data handling: How many nucleated cells were present was estimated from reference gene primer amplification. Assay used: immunoSEQ multiplex PCR; TCRdb lists only in-frame clones, some missing. For V, J and clone size, that table is used; D and trimming come from the DNA. The data show 200,000 to 250,000 clones, 92% seen once. The clonotype originates from a man younger than 45 with acute or convalescent COVID-19. Sequencing was done on a sample of peripheral blood. The chain employs TRBV28 and TRBJ1-5; D gene uncertain. DNA of the CDR3: TGTGCCAGCAGTTTTTTGAGGGGCAATCAGCCCCAGCATTTT. Translating it yields CASSFLRGNQPQHF.